These 32 T cell receptor beta chains were sequenced from one sample in a study of cytomegalovirus exposure and HLA in healthy donors. The PCR made use of 60 Vbeta and 13 Jbeta primers. This table comes from immunoSEQ multiplex PCR, and its TCRdb copy is limited to in-frame clones, with some not included. The sample includes 150,000 to 200,000 clones, roughly 87% of them seen just once. The sample was PBMCs. Receptor source: a girl aged 5-17 years in good health and CMV-seropositive.

This clone was counted a single time. The chain joins TRBV29-1 to TRBJ2-7; 7 bases match TRBD1. CDR1 and CDR2 (germline): SQVTM, ANQGSEA. The V segment lost 3 bases and the J segment 5 bases; nucleotides outside the gene matches: 7. This CDR3 is 13 amino acids long. CDR3 DNA sequence: TGCAGCGTTGAGGACAGGCAGGTCGACGAGCAGTACTTC. Protein: CSVEDRQVDEQYF.

This chain joins TRBV18 and TRBJ1-1; maybe TRBD1 (6 bases). Germline V gene lookup returns CDR1 KGHSH and CDR2 LQKENI. CDR3 size: 14 residues. Trimming cost V 5 bases and J 10 bases, with 20 bases left between them. The CDR3, as DNA: TGTGCCAGCTCATCAAACCCGGGACACGCCGTAGCTTTCTTT. Residues: CASSSNPGHAVAFF. Full variable domain (rest looked up from reference TRBV18 and TRBJ1-1): NAGVMQNPRHLVRRRGQEARLRCSPMKGHSHVYWYRQLPEEGLKFMVYLQKENIIDESGMPKERFSAEFPKEGPSILRIQQVVRGDSAAYFCASSSNPGHAVAFFGQGTRLTVV.

The chain recombines TRBV6-6 with TRBJ2-5; 7 bases agree with TRBD1. The better agreement between TRBJ2-7 and the DNA end casts doubt on the J call. The germline V gene has CDR1 MNHNY and CDR2 SVGAGI (reference sequence). The CDR3 has 14 amino acids. CDR3 in DNA: TGTGCCAGCAGCCCGACAGGGCGCTCCTACGAGCAGTACTTC. As protein: CASSPTGRSYEQYF.

The rearrangement uses TRBV6-1 and TRBJ1-4, with TRBD1 identical over 7 bases. The CDR3 spans 14 residues. Trimming took 4 bases from V and 2 from J; bases not matched to a gene: 1. Germline V gene sequence: CDR1 MNHNS, CDR2 SASEGT. The CDR3 region is CASSVTGTNEKLFF. In DNA form, the CDR3 reads TGTGCCAGCAGTGTGACAGGGACTAATGAAAAACTGTTTTTT.

The rearrangement uses TRBV28 and TRBJ1-1; a possible D gene is TRBD1 (6 bases). Germline assignment: CDR1 MDHEN and CDR2 SYDVKM. V lost 2 bases and J lost 0, with 10 bases in between. The CDR3 spans 15 residues. DNA of the CDR3: TGTGCCAGCAGTTTACCAGGGGATCTGAACACTGAAGCTTTCTTT. Translating it yields CASSLPGDLNTEAFF.

V is TRBV6-6 and J is TRBJ1-2, with 7 bases aligning to TRBD1. The CDR3 length is 11 residues. Germline CDR1 is MNHNY and CDR2 is SVGAGI (reference sequence). V was pared by 5 bases and J by 8 bases, with 2 bases of the junction left unmatched. CDR3: CASSTTGGYTF. The CDR3 DNA follows: TGTGCCAGCAGTACGACAGGGGGCTACACCTTC.

V is TRBV7-9 and J is TRBJ2-3; 8 bases line up with TRBD2. V lost 7 bases and J lost 4; bases outside the gene matches: 13. This CDR3 is built from 16 residues. Per germline, CDR1 SEHNR and CDR2 FQNEAQ (reference sequence). CDR3 in DNA: TGTGCCAGCACGGAGGGAAGCGGGAGTACGGCAGATACGCAGTATTTT. It codes for CASTEGSGSTADTQYF.

The chain carries TRBV11-3 and TRBJ2-1; a weak D match, TRBD1 (5 bases). The ends were cut back, 2 bases at V and 8 bases at J, with 10 bases in the middle. This CDR3 contains 13 residues. Germline V gives CDR1 SGHNT, CDR2 YENEEA. CDR3 DNA: TGTGCCAGCAGCTTAAGGGGTAACGATGAGCAGTTCTTC. This codes for CASSLRGNDEQFF.

The chain combines TRBV5-6 with TRBJ2-7, with 10 positions matching TRBD2. The CDR3 length is 17 residues. The ends lost 0 bases at V and 3 bases at J; junction bases unmatched: 9. Germline-derived CDR1 and CDR2 are SGHDT and YYEEEE. Written as DNA, the CDR3 is TGTGCCAGCAGCTTGGCTCTTCTAGCGGGGGAGATCTACGAGCAGTACTTC. Amino acids: CASSLALLAGEIYEQYF.

V usage is TRBV6-5 and J usage is TRBJ1-2; 7 bases align to TRBD1. The CDR3 is 14 residues long. V dropped 0 bases and J dropped 5; count of bases not matched to a gene: 3. Germline V gene data show CDR1 as MNHEY and CDR2 as SVGAGI. The CDR3 region has the DNA TGTGCCAGCAGTTACTCTCCAGGGGGGTATGGCTACACCTTC. Encoded protein: CASSYSPGGYGYTF.

This clone was seen once. The genes are TRBV7-3 and TRBJ1-1; TRBD1 agrees at 8 bases. Germline loops: CDR1 SGHTA, CDR2 FQGTGA. J was trimmed by 8 bases and V by 4 bases; bases with no gene match: 3. This CDR3 region has 12 residues. CDR3 DNA: TGTGCCAGCAGCTCCGGGACAGGAGAAGCTTTCTTT. Encoded protein: CASSSGTGEAFF.

The chain uses TRBV28 and TRBJ1-5; 8 bases are a match to TRBD1. This CDR3 spans 17 amino acids. Germline V gives CDR1 MDHEN, CDR2 SYDVKM. The V gene end was trimmed by 7 bases and the J gene end by 0 bases; junction bases not matched to a gene: 11. CDR3 sequence: CASKRQGTIYSNQPQHF. Written as DNA, the CDR3 is TGTGCCAGCAAGAGACAGGGGACGATTTATAGCAATCAGCCCCAGCATTTT.

The chain employs TRBV30 and TRBJ2-2; 7 positions agree with TRBD2. V lost 1 base to trimming and J lost 3 bases; unmatched junction nucleotides: 8. Germline V lookup: CDR1 GTSNPN, CDR2 SVGIG (reference sequence). This CDR3 spans 16 amino acids. DNA of the CDR3: TGTGCCTGGAGTGCCCCGACTAGCAGATACACCGGGGAGCTGTTTTTT. Protein: CAWSAPTSRYTGELFF.

V usage is TRBV27 and J usage is TRBJ1-2, with 8 bases matching TRBD1. Trimming took 6 bases from V and 4 from J; bases not matched to a gene: 7. CDR1 MNHEY and CDR2 SMNVEV come from the germline V gene (reference sequence). This CDR3 is 14 amino acids long. CDR3 nucleotide sequence: TGTGCCAGCAGGAACAGGGGGGGAATCTATGGCTACACCTTC. This sequence encodes CASRNRGGIYGYTF.

The V gene is TRBV7-8, the J gene TRBJ2-2; a possible D gene is TRBD1 (6 bases). Germline values: CDR1 SGHVS, CDR2 FQNEAQ. This CDR3 is built from 19 residues. The ends were cut back, 1 base at V and 7 bases at J, with 25 bases in the middle. The CDR3 region is CASSLVSPRGTRGSGELFF. The CDR3 coding sequence is TGTGCCAGCAGCTTAGTTTCCCCCAGGGGAACGAGGGGAAGCGGGGAGCTGTTTTTT.

The genes are TRBV2 and TRBJ2-7; 11 nucleotides match TRBD2. The junction had 2 bases not matched to a gene; V was cut back by 1 base and J by 3 bases. Germline assignment: CDR1 SNHLY and CDR2 FYNNEI. The CDR3 totals 15 residues. The CDR3 region is CASSEEGLADYEQYF. CDR3 nucleotide sequence: TGTGCCAGCAGTGAAGAGGGACTAGCGGACTACGAGCAGTACTTC.

On this clone itself: At the DNA level, this CDR3 is encoded by other sequences in the same sample as well. The chain carries TRBV28 and TRBJ1-1; D not resolved. CDR3 length equals 13 residues. V was cut by 3 bases and J by 4 bases, with 9 bases left in between. CDR1 is MDHEN, CDR2 SYDVKM, per germline. The CDR3 loop reads CASSLGRATEAFF. CDR3 nucleotide sequence: TGTGCCAGCAGTTTGGGGAGGGCCACTGAAGCTTTCTTT.

The gene calls are TRBV6-6 and TRBJ1-5; perhaps TRBD1 as D (5 bases). The CDR3 sequence is 13 residues long. Germline V gene sequence: CDR1 MNHNY, CDR2 SVGAGI (reference sequence). Trimming removed 0 bases from V and 7 bases from J, with 7 bases in between. CDR3 nucleotide sequence: TGTGCCAGCAGTTACTCCCCAGGGCAGCCCCAGCATTTT. It is translated as CASSYSPGQPQHF.

The J gene is TRBJ1-1, the V gene TRBV19, with 7 nucleotides matching TRBD1. The CDR3 has 15 amino acids. With V trimmed by 4 bases and J by 1 base, 6 bases remained unmatched. Germline CDR1 is LNHDA and CDR2 is SQIVND (reference sequence). The CDR3 here is CASSTLRTGNTEAFF. The DNA of the CDR3 is TGTGCCAGTAGTACACTGCGGACAGGGAACACTGAAGCTTTCTTT.

The chain links TRBV28 to TRBJ1-2; no clear D gene. V lost 2 bases to trimming and J lost 4 bases, with 8 bases between them. This CDR3 region has 13 residues. Germline CDR1 MDHEN, CDR2 SYDVKM. As DNA, the CDR3 is TGTGCCAGCAGTTTAGCCGGGAGCTATGGCTACACCTTC. It translates to CASSLAGSYGYTF.

This chain connects TRBV6-6 to TRBJ2-7; TRBD1 aligns across 7 bases. The CDR3 runs 13 residues. With V trimmed by 5 bases and J by 3 bases, 4 bases remained unmatched. Germline V CDR1 and CDR2: MNHNY, SVGAGI (reference sequence). The CDR3 protein is CASSRDRIYEQYF. The CDR3 nucleotides read TGTGCCAGCAGTCGGGACAGAATCTACGAGCAGTACTTC.

The chain links TRBV28 to TRBJ1-1; no definite D call. The length of the CDR3 is 13 residues. CDR1 and CDR2 from the germline V gene are MDHEN and SYDVKM. Trimming stripped 3 bases from V and 8 bases from J, with 13 bases between. As DNA, the CDR3 is TGTGCCAGCAGTTTCGTGGTAACAGACGAAGCTTTCTTT. Translating gives CASSFVVTDEAFF.

V is TRBV5-1 and J is TRBJ2-5; D is uncertain. Germline V gene data show CDR1 as SGHRS and CDR2 as YFSETQ. The germline V and J ends were trimmed by 4 bases and 1 base, with 5 bases remaining between them. The CDR3 sequence is 12 residues long. CDR3 loop: CASSPSQETQYF. CDR3 nucleotides: TGCGCCAGCAGCCCATCCCAAGAGACCCAGTACTTC.

The J gene is TRBJ2-7, the V gene TRBV7-6; 8 bases agree with TRBD2. This CDR3 contains 13 residues. Germline lookup yields CDR1 SGHVS and CDR2 FNYEAQ. V trimming: 1 base; J trimming: 7 bases; junction bases outside the gene matches: 3. The CDR3 loop reads CASSLEVAGEQYF. Here the CDR3 DNA reads TGTGCCAGCAGCTTAGAGGTAGCGGGAGAGCAGTACTTC.

The rearrangement links TRBV29-1 to TRBJ1-1, with 7 bases lining up with TRBD1. CDR3 length: 14 amino acids. Trimming cost V 3 bases and J 6 bases; bases outside gene matches: 10. The V gene's germline CDR1 is SQVTM and CDR2 ANQGSEA. The CDR3 DNA reads TGCAGCGTTGATGGCAGGGGGAGCTACGCTGAAGCTTTCTTT. It codes for CSVDGRGSYAEAFF.

The chain joins TRBV9 to TRBJ1-2; maybe TRBD1 (6 bases). Deletions cut 5 bases from V and 6 bases from J, with 20 bases between. The CDR3 runs 15 residues. Germline loops: CDR1 SGDLS, CDR2 YYNGEE. CDR3 sequence reads: CASRGAEPKENGYTF. CDR3 nucleotides: TGTGCCAGCAGGGGGGCCGAGCCCAAGGAAAATGGCTACACCTTC.

V gene TRBV7-3 combines with J gene TRBJ2-5, with TRBD2 matching over 9 bases. This CDR3 contains 14 residues. With V trimmed by 1 base and J by 4 bases, 1 base remained unmatched. CDR1 SGHTA and CDR2 FQGTGA come from the germline V gene. CDR3 DNA: TGTGCCAGCAGCTTAAGCGGGGGGGCAGAGACCCAGTACTTC. Its translation is CASSLSGGAETQYF.

Only a few counts were recorded for this clone. The genes are TRBV28 and TRBJ1-2, with 9 bases lining up with TRBD1. This CDR3 is 16 amino acids long. J gave up 2 bases and V 5 bases, and 9 bases lay outside the gene matches. CDR1 MDHEN and CDR2 SYDVKM come from the germline V gene. CDR3 loop: CASSPPGTGLNYGYTF. In DNA form, the CDR3 reads TGTGCCAGCAGTCCACCCGGGACAGGGCTCAACTATGGCTACACCTTC.

The chain combines TRBV10-3 with TRBJ2-5, with D possibly TRBD1 on 6 matching bases. CDR3 length: 15 residues. Germline assignment: CDR1 ENHRY and CDR2 SYGVKD. V lost 0 bases and J lost 4, with 12 bases in between. CDR3 sequence: CAISESSLTGETQYF. DNA for the CDR3: TGTGCCATCAGTGAGTCCAGCCTGACAGGAGAGACCCAGTACTTC.

This clone has just a few counts. The chain employs TRBV7-9 and TRBJ1-5; possible D gene TRBD1, 6 bases. The V end was cut by 1 base, the J end by 7 bases, with 11 bases between. This CDR3 spans 14 amino acids. Germline assignment: CDR1 SEHNR and CDR2 FQNEAQ (reference sequence). Written as DNA, the CDR3 is TGTGCCAGCAGCTTAGGGGGAGGGGGGCAGCCCCAGCATTTT. Its translation is CASSLGGGGQPQHF.

The rearrangement joins TRBV7-6 to TRBJ2-7; TRBD2 agrees at 12 bases. Germline values: CDR1 SGHVS, CDR2 FNYEAQ. Unmatched junction bases numbered 4, after V lost 5 bases and J lost 5 bases. The CDR3 runs 14 residues. The DNA for the CDR3 is TGTGCCAGCAGCCACCGACTAGCGGGAGACGAGCAGTACTTC. As protein: CASSHRLAGDEQYF.

CDR3 in DNA: TGTGCCAGCAGACCTGACGGAGCCTACGAGCAGTACTTC. Its translation is CASRPDGAYEQYF. The chain couples TRBV28 to TRBJ2-7; D is undetermined. The germline V gene encodes CDR1 MDHEN and CDR2 SYDVKM. Trimming stripped 6 bases from V and 2 bases from J, with 11 bases between. The CDR3 extends over 13 amino acids.